Listed here are 22 T cell receptor beta chains from one sample, sequenced in a study of CD8 T cells in ankylosing spondylitis. General study points: Characteristic of ankylosing spondylitis blood, it appeared, was a TCR beta motif comprising fewer than 10 highly homologous variants.

Each CDR3 protein gets one entry after TCRdb re-called the 5' RACE reads with MiXCR. The table includes fewer than 500,000 distinct CDR3 sequences, more than 25% detected once. What these receptors recognize is not known. Specimen: blood, either unsorted or a sorted T cell fraction (not recorded which). Every receptor here comes from a male donor with ankylosing spondylitis.

This clonotype has just a few counts. The rearrangement joins TRBV18 to TRBJ2-2; D is possibly TRBD2 (5 bases). The germline gives CDR1 KGHSH, CDR2 LQKENI. V lost 6 bases and J 0 bases, leaving 14 bases between the germline ends. CDR3 length: 16 amino acids. CDR3 DNA sequence: TGTGCCAGCTCCCACCTGTCGGGAACGAACACCGGGGAGCTGTTTTTT. Amino acids: CASSHLSGTNTGELFF. The full variable domain, rest sourced from reference TRBV18 and TRBJ2-2, is NAGVMQNPRHLVRRRGQEARLRCSPMKGHSHVYWYRQLPEEGLKFMVYLQKENIIDESGMPKERFSAEFPKEGPSILRIQQVVRGDSAAYFCASSHLSGTNTGELFFGEGSRLTVL.

The V gene is TRBV5-5, the J gene TRBJ1-5, with D uncertain. The CDR3 consists of 14 residues. Germline loops: CDR1 SGHKS, CDR2 YYEKEE (reference sequence). V was trimmed by 4 bases and J by 4 bases, leaving 12 bases between them. For the CDR3, the DNA is TGTGCCAGCAGCCCCCTCCCTGAGAATCAGCCCCAGCATTTT. Protein: CASSPLPENQPQHF.

At least ten counts were recorded for this clonotype. The chain combines TRBV5-1 with TRBJ2-1; 12 nucleotides agree with TRBD2. Per the germline V gene, CDR1 is SGHRS and CDR2 is YFSETQ. V gave up 4 bases and J gave up 6 bases; unmatched junction bases: 2. The CDR3 loop spans 14 amino acids. The CDR3 nucleotides are TGCGCCAGCAGCATGACTAGCGGGAGCAATGAGCAGTTCTTC. Encoded protein: CASSMTSGSNEQFF.

This clonotype was seen a handful of times. V is TRBV21-1 and J is TRBJ2-7; TRBD1 is the table's D call, not checked against the DNA. TRBV21-1 is classified as a pseudogene. The CDR3 consists of 16 residues. CDR3 nucleotides: TGTGCCAGCAGCAAAGAGTTTAGGGGAAGGACCTACGAGCAGTACGTC. Translated: CASSKEFRGRTYEQYV.

This clonotype has only a few counts. The chain uses TRBV3-1 and TRBJ2-4; D uncertain. The V end was cut by 0 bases, the J end by 5 bases, with 11 bases between. The CDR3 has 15 amino acids. Germline V gene data show CDR1 as LGHDT and CDR2 as YNNKEL (reference sequence). For the CDR3, the DNA is TGTGCCAGCAGCCAAGATCTGGGCGTCCAAAACATTCAGTACTTC. Its translation is CASSQDLGVQNIQYF. Variable domain in full (rest from reference TRBV3-1 and TRBJ2-4): DTAVSQTPKYLVTQMGNDKSIKCEQNLGHDTMYWYKQDSKKFLKIMFSYNNKELIINETVPNRFSPKSPDKAHLNLHINSLELGDSAVYFCASSQDLGVQNIQYFGAGTRLSVL.

This clonotype was counted only a few times. The V and J genes are TRBV20-1 and TRBJ2-3; TRBD2 agrees at 8 bases. CDR1 is DFQATT, CDR2 SNEGSKA, per germline (reference sequence). The CDR3 consists of 16 residues. V trimming: 1 base; J trimming: 2 bases; junction bases outside the gene matches: 8. CDR3 in amino acids: CSARASVAGITDTQYF. The CDR3 DNA sequence: TGCAGTGCTAGAGCCTCCGTAGCGGGGATCACAGATACGCAGTATTTT.

This clonotype appeared a few times. The chain has TRBV10-2 and TRBJ2-1; D is undetermined. The CDR3 sequence is 10 residues long. Trimming pared 3 bases from V and 12 bases from J, leaving 6 bases between. Per germline, CDR1 WSHSY and CDR2 SAAADI. Here the CDR3 DNA reads TGCGCCAGCAGTGATATAGGGCAGTTCTTC. Its protein product is CASSDIGQFF.

This rearrangement joins TRBV5-1 to TRBJ2-3, with D possibly matching TRBD1 (6 bases). CDR3 length equals 16 residues. Germline V lookup: CDR1 SGHRS, CDR2 YFSETQ. V was clipped by 2 bases and J by 4 bases, with 17 bases between them. CDR3 nucleotide sequence: TGCGCCAGCAGCTTAGCAGGGGAAGGCCCTGCAGATACGCAGTATTTT. Its translation is CASSLAGEGPADTQYF.

The chain couples TRBV11-2 to TRBJ2-3; D uncertain. The CDR3 extends over 18 amino acids. Looked up from germline, CDR1 is SGHAT and CDR2 is FQNNGV. V dropped 0 bases and J dropped 2 bases, with 18 bases sitting between them. CDR3 residues: CASSLDSVGRTSTDTQYF. DNA of the CDR3: TGTGCCAGCAGCTTAGATTCGGTCGGGCGAACTTCCACAGATACGCAGTATTTT.

This clonotype occurred a few times. The chain employs TRBV11-3 and TRBJ2-2, with D possibly TRBD2 on 6 matching bases. The V and J ends lost 5 bases and 0 bases respectively, with 16 bases between them. The CDR3 has 17 residues. Germline CDR1 and CDR2: SGHNT and YENEEA. For the CDR3, the DNA is TGTGCCAGCAGCCAATACTCCGCGGGGACGAACACCGGGGAGCTGTTTTTT. Amino acids: CASSQYSAGTNTGELFF.

The V and J genes are TRBV25-1 and TRBJ2-3, with TRBD2 matching 13 bases. V was clipped by 10 bases and J by 4 bases; unmatched bases: 5. The CDR3 runs 14 residues. Germline V lookup: CDR1 MGHDK, CDR2 SYGVNS. The CDR3: CATGLAGASDTQYF. The CDR3 bases are TGTGCCACCGGACTAGCGGGAGCCTCAGATACGCAGTATTTT.

This sequence joins TRBV7-2 and TRBJ1-1; D is ambiguous. The CDR3 has 15 amino acids. CDR1 is SGHTA and CDR2 is FQGNSA in the germline V gene. The germline V and J ends were trimmed by 1 base and 0 bases, with 9 bases remaining between them. The CDR3 DNA sequence: TGTGCCAGCAGCTTAGGACAAGCCCTGAACACTGAAGCTTTCTTT. Its translation: CASSLGQALNTEAFF.

The chain employs TRBV10-1 and TRBJ2-7, with 8 positions matching TRBD2. The length of the CDR3 is 12 residues. Germline CDR1 WNHNN, CDR2 SYGVQD (reference sequence). The V segment lost 11 bases and the J segment 5 bases; nucleotides outside the gene matches: 8. The CDR3 DNA reads TGCGCCCCGGGGGGGGGAATCCACGAGCAGTACTTC. It specifies CAPGGGIHEQYF.

The rearrangement links TRBV10-3 to TRBJ1-1; 7 nucleotides agree with TRBD1. The germline V gene encodes CDR1 ENHRY and CDR2 SYGVKD. The CDR3 runs 16 residues. With 4 bases clipped from V and 1 base from J, the junction kept 9 bases outside the gene matches. The DNA for the CDR3 is TGTGCCATCAGTGTCCTCCCGGGACAGTCGAACACTGAAGCTTTCTTT. It codes for CAISVLPGQSNTEAFF.

The V gene is TRBV12-3 or TRBV12-4, the J gene TRBJ2-7; TRBD2 matches at 11 bases. Germline trimming cut 5 bases from V and 6 bases from J; bases unmatched to any gene: 12. The CDR3 loop spans 16 amino acids. The CDR3 region is CASSLTQTSGTGEQYF. The DNA for the CDR3 is TGTGCCAGCAGTCTCACCCAGACTAGCGGGACAGGCGAGCAGTACTTC.

The chain uses TRBV5-1 and TRBJ2-3; D call uncertain. The germline gives CDR1 SGHRS, CDR2 YFSETQ. V lost 4 bases, J lost 0 bases, and 9 bases lay in between. The CDR3 is made up of 14 amino acids. CDR3 DNA sequence: TGCGCCAGCAGCGTCTGGTCTAGCACAGATACGCAGTATTTT. Translating it yields CASSVWSSTDTQYF.

This clonotype was seen only a few times. The genes are TRBV2 and TRBJ2-1; D gene uncertain. CDR1 SNHLY and CDR2 FYNNEI come from the germline V gene. Trimming left V 5 bases short and J 7 bases short, with 6 bases between. The CDR3 spans 11 residues. The CDR3 here is CASSIQNEQFF. For the CDR3, the DNA is TGTGCCAGCAGTATTCAGAATGAGCAGTTCTTC. Complete variable domain (other parts from reference TRBV2 and TRBJ2-1): EPEVTQTPSHQVTQMGQEVILRCVPISNHLYFYWYRQILGQKVEFLVSFYNNEISEKSEIFDDQFSVERPDGSNFTLKIRSTKLEDSAMYFCASSIQNEQFFGPGTRLTVL.

V gene TRBV15 combines with J gene TRBJ2-1; no clear D gene. The V gene's germline CDR1 is LNHNV and CDR2 YYDKDF (reference sequence). This CDR3 has 12 residues. V was shortened by 4 bases and J by 13 bases, with 14 bases between the two germline ends. The CDR3 DNA reads as TGTGCCACCAGCAAGCTCGACCTGGGACAGTTCTTC. The encoded protein is CATSKLDLGQFF. The variable domain in full, completed from reference TRBV15 and TRBJ2-1, reads DAMVIQNPRYQVTQFGKPVTLSCSQTLNHNVMYWYQQKSSQAPKLLFHYYDKDFNNEADTPDNFQSRRPNTSFCFLDIRSPGLGDTAMYLCATSKLDLGQFFGPGTRLTVL.

This clonotype was detected only a few times. The rearrangement uses TRBV29-1 and TRBJ1-2; weak D call: TRBD1 (5 bases). This CDR3 comprises 13 residues. Germline V gives CDR1 SQVTM, CDR2 ANQGSEA. The V and J ends lost 3 bases and 4 bases respectively, with 12 bases between them. This chain's CDR3 is CSVEGGTFYGYTF. The DNA for the CDR3 is TGCAGCGTTGAGGGTGGGACCTTCTATGGCTACACCTTC.

J is TRBJ2-2 and V is TRBV2; 7 bases align to TRBD2. The CDR3 sequence is 14 residues long. The junction had 14 bases not matched to a gene; V was cut back by 6 bases and J by 13 bases. Germline V gene data show CDR1 as SNHLY and CDR2 as FYNNEI. In DNA form, the CDR3 reads TGTGCCAGCAGGGTTAGCGGGTCAACCTGGTCGCTGTTTTTT. It encodes CASRVSGSTWSLFF.

The chain is built from TRBV30 and TRBJ2-5; D may be TRBD2 (5 bases). This CDR3 contains 14 residues. V shed 0 bases and J shed 9 bases, with 17 bases lying between them. The germline CDR1 and CDR2 sequences are GTSNPN and SVGIG (reference sequence). DNA of the CDR3: TGTGCCTGGAGTGTAGCGGCTAAGAGAGCGGCCCAGTACTTC. Translated: CAWSVAAKRAAQYF.

This sequence joins TRBV12-3 or TRBV12-4 and TRBJ2-5; 12 bases match TRBD2. The CDR3 has 18 amino acids. V lost 4 bases, J lost 7 bases, and 16 bases stayed unmatched. The CDR3: CASSSHGLAGGVPGTQYF. In DNA, the CDR3 is TGTGCCAGCAGTTCCCACGGGCTAGCGGGAGGGGTTCCCGGGACCCAGTACTTC.